This is a list of T cell receptor beta chains from one sample in a study of blood T cell repertoires in COVID-19. Sequencing was performed with immunoSEQ multiplex PCR; in TCRdb, only in-frame clones are kept and a portion is missing. Of a few hundred thousand clones in the sample, 80% to 95% were seen once. The material sequenced was PBMCs or T cells enriched from blood (not recorded which). The receptors shown here come from a woman in her forties who had been exposed to COVID-19. CDR3s include the opening cysteine and the closing phenylalanine or tryptophan. A D gene is named only where the DNA matches it firmly. Size tells how often a clone was seen (once, few, many) or the class of an expanded clone, and some rows leave it out.

NA	TRBV2	TRBJ1-5	TRBD1	TGTGCCAGCAGTGAAGTCGCCAGGGGGCGGCAGCCCCAGCATTTT	CASSEVARGRQPQHF
NA	TRBV10-2	TRBJ2-5	NA	TGCGCCAGCGGGGGGACCCCAGAGACCCAGTACTTC	CASGGTPETQYF
NA	TRBV7-9	TRBJ1-6	NA	TGTGCCAGCAGCGCTGCGGGGGGCATAAGGAATTCACCCCTCCACTTT	CASSAAGGIRNSPLHF
NA	TRBV7-6	TRBJ2-3	NA	TGTGCCAGCAGCTTAGCCGGGTCTAGCACAGATACGCAGTATTTT	CASSLAGSSTDTQYF
NA	TRBV2	TRBJ2-1	TRBD2	TGTGCCTCAAAGTGGTTGGCTAGCGGTAACAATGAGCAGTTCTTC	CASKWLASGNNEQFF
NA	TRBV7-2	TRBJ2-7	NA	TGTGCCAGCAGCTTAGGGACAGTAAACGAGCAGTACTTC	CASSLGTVNEQYF
NA	TRBV12-3/TRBV12-4	TRBJ1-1	NA	TGTGCCAGCAGACTGGGTGGGACAAATGAAGCTTTCTTT	CASRLGGTNEAFF
NA	TRBV19	TRBJ1-1	NA	TGTGCCAGTAGTGCCCCGGGACAAACTATGAACACTGAAGCTTTCTTT	CASSAPGQTMNTEAFF
NA	TRBV27	TRBJ1-5	NA	TGTGCCACCAGTCCCACTACTACAGGGTTAAGCAATCAGCCCCAGCATTTT	CATSPTTTGLSNQPQHF
NA	TRBV27	TRBJ1-5	TRBD1	TGTGCCAGCAGTGACAGGGGTCATCAGCCCCAGCATTTT	CASSDRGHQPQHF
NA	TRBV29-1	TRBJ1-2	NA	TGCAGCGCCGGGGGGGACAACGTCTATGGCTACACCTTC	CSAGGDNVYGYTF
NA	TRBV6-2/TRBV6-3	TRBJ1-5	NA	TGTGCCAGCAGTTACCCCTACAGGACCAGGAGCAATCAGCCCCAGCATTTT	CASSYPYRTRSNQPQHF
NA	TRBV10-1	TRBJ2-4	NA	TGCGCCAGCAGTGAGGATGGACAGAAAAACATTCAGTACTTC	CASSEDGQKNIQYF
NA	TRBV5-1	TRBJ2-1	NA	TGCGCCAGCAGCTTGGTTTATCGGGGGGCGTCCTACAATGAGCAGTTCTTC	CASSLVYRGASYNEQFF
NA	TRBV7-2	TRBJ2-1	TRBD2	TGTGCCAGCAGCTTAGTGTCGGTAGCGGGAGAATCTATCAGGTTCTTC	CASSLVSVAGESIRFF
few	TRBV12-5	TRBJ2-1	NA	TGTGCTAGTGGTTCGGTGGGGCCGTTATCCTACAATGAGCAGTTCTTC	CASGSVGPLSYNEQFF
NA	TRBV30	TRBJ1-5	NA	TGTGCCTGGAGTCAGTTGGGCCATCAGCCCCAGCATTTT	CAWSQLGHQPQHF
NA	TRBV9	TRBJ2-1	NA	TGTGCCAGCAGCGCAACCCGGGTACCTTACAATGAGCAGTTCTTC	CASSATRVPYNEQFF
NA	TRBV5-1	TRBJ1-6	NA	TGCGCCAGCAGCTTGTTTTCAGGCTATAATTCACCCCTCCACTTT	CASSLFSGYNSPLHF
NA	TRBV27	TRBJ2-3	TRBD2	TGTGCCAGCAAAAAATCTAGCGGGGGGAATATACAGTATTTT	CASKKSSGGNIQYF
NA	TRBV9	TRBJ1-1	NA	TGTGCCAGCAGCCCACGTACAGGGTACACTGAAGCTTTCTTT	CASSPRTGYTEAFF
once	TRBV4-1	TRBJ2-7	TRBD2	TGCGCCAGCAGCACCCGGACTAGCGATACCTACGAGCAGTACTTC	CASSTRTSDTYEQYF
once	TRBV7-9	TRBJ1-2	NA	TGTGCCGGGGAGGGCCCCTATGGCTACACCTTC	CAGEGPYGYTF
many	TRBV30	TRBJ2-7	TRBD1	TGTGCCTGTGAGGGACAGGGCTTTTCCTACGAGCAGTACTTC	CACEGQGFSYEQYF
NA	TRBV7-9	TRBJ2-7	NA	TGTGCCAGCAGCTTAGCAGGGGTCATCTACGAGCAGTACTTC	CASSLAGVIYEQYF
NA	TRBV19	TRBJ1-2	NA	TGTGCCAGTAGTCCCCCCCAAACAGGGACCGGCTACACCTTC	CASSPPQTGTGYTF
NA	TRBV6-2/TRBV6-3	TRBJ2-5	TRBD2	TGTGCCAGCAGCCTCCTAGCGGGTTTACAAGAGACCCAGTACTTC	CASSLLAGLQETQYF
NA	TRBV6-1	TRBJ1-2	NA	TGTGCCAGCAGTGAATTCCCGGAAGAGGGTGGCTACACCTTC	CASSEFPEEGGYTF
NA	TRBV6-2/TRBV6-3	TRBJ2-5	NA	TGTGCCAGCAGTTACCGCCGGAGCCAAGAGACCCAGTACTTC	CASSYRRSQETQYF
once	TRBV27	TRBJ2-3	TRBD1	TGTGCCAGCAGTTTACGGGACAGACCCACAGATACGCAGTATTTT	CASSLRDRPTDTQYF
NA	TRBV3-1/TRBV3-2	TRBJ1-3	TRBD1	TGTGCCAGCAGCCAAAAAACAGGGGGCTCTGGAAACACCATATATTTT	CASSQKTGGSGNTIYF
NA	TRBV21-1	TRBJ1-5	NA	TGTGCCACGGGACAGGGGATTAATAGCAATCAGCCCCAGCATTTT	CATGQGINSNQPQHF
NA	TRBV6-2/TRBV6-3	TRBJ1-6	TRBD1	TGTGCCAGCAGTTCGCACTTACAGGGGGCTAGTAATTCACCCCTCCACTTT	CASSSHLQGASNSPLHF
NA	TRBV6-5	TRBJ2-2	TRBD1	TGTGCCAGCAGTACCGGGACAGGGAACACCGGGGAGCTGTTTTTT	CASSTGTGNTGELFF
NA	TRBV5-1	TRBJ2-1	TRBD1	TGCGCCAGCAGCTTTTCTGGACAGGGGAACAATGAGCAGTTCTTC	CASSFSGQGNNEQFF
NA	TRBV19	TRBJ1-3	TRBD1	TGTGCCAGCTCCTCGGACAGGGGAAACACCATATATTTT	CASSSDRGNTIYF
NA	TRBV6-5	TRBJ1-2	TRBD1	TGTGCCAGCACCACCGGACAGGGCATTTTCTCTGGCTACACCTTC	CASTTGQGIFSGYTF
few	TRBV10-2	TRBJ2-7	TRBD2	TGCGCCAGCCGTAGCGGGAGAGTATACGAGCAGTACTTC	CASRSGRVYEQYF
NA	TRBV4-2	TRBJ1-5	TRBD1	TGTGCCAGCAGCCGGACAGGGACAGGGGACGGGCAGCCCCAGCATTTT	CASSRTGTGDGQPQHF
NA	TRBV18	TRBJ1-1	NA	TGTGCCAGCTCATCGGGACAGAACACTGAAGCTTTCTTT	CASSSGQNTEAFF
NA	TRBV18	TRBJ2-7	NA	TGTGCCAGCTCACCACCGACGGGACATCTCTACGAGCAGTACTTC	CASSPPTGHLYEQYF
NA	TRBV30	TRBJ1-1	TRBD1	TGTGCCTGGAGTTTTGGGACAGGGGGCACTGAAGCTTTCTTT	CAWSFGTGGTEAFF
NA	TRBV27	TRBJ2-7	TRBD1	TGTGCCAGCAGTTTGGCCCAGGGGGCGAGCTACGAGCAGTACTTC	CASSLAQGASYEQYF
once	TRBV5-4	TRBJ2-1	TRBD1	TGTGCCAGCAGCCGAGGTGCAAGGACAGGGGGGATCTACAATGAGCAGTTCTTC	CASSRGARTGGIYNEQFF
NA	TRBV5-4	TRBJ1-1	NA	TGTGCCAGCAGCTCCCAGGGTAGGAACACTGAAGCTTTCTTT	CASSSQGRNTEAFF
once	TRBV5-1	TRBJ2-7	TRBD1	TGCGCCAGCAGCTTGGTCCCGGTCAGGGGGACCTCCTACGAGCAGTACTTC	CASSLVPVRGTSYEQYF
NA	TRBV5-1	TRBJ1-2	TRBD1	TGCGCCAGCAGCTTGGTGGCTGGGACAGCGGGTGGCTACACCTTC	CASSLVAGTAGGYTF
NA	TRBV30	TRBJ2-5	TRBD2	TGTGCCTGGAGTATGACTAGCGGGAGGGCCCAGTACTTC	CAWSMTSGRAQYF
NA	TRBV5-1	TRBJ1-3	NA	TGCGCCAGCAGCTTGGACAGGCCGAACCTCGGAAACACCATATATTTT	CASSLDRPNLGNTIYF
NA	TRBV30	TRBJ1-1	NA	TGTGCCTGGAGGCATCGCAGGGGCCTAAGCACTGAAGCTTTCTTT	CAWRHRRGLSTEAFF
NA	TRBV5-4	TRBJ1-2	NA	TGTGCCAGCATAAGGGAAGCGGCCTATGGCTACACCTTC	CASIREAAYGYTF
NA	TRBV28	TRBJ1-2	NA	TGTGCCACCACGGGGGGGTCTTACTATGGCTACACCTTC	CATTGGSYYGYTF
NA	TRBV7-2	TRBJ2-1	NA	TGTGCCAGCAGTTTTTCCATCACTGTCAATGAGCAGTTCTTC	CASSFSITVNEQFF
NA	TRBV9	TRBJ2-3	NA	TGTGCCAGCAGCGTATTAGGGGGGGAGGGCCCAGATACGCAGTATTTT	CASSVLGGEGPDTQYF
NA	TRBV27	TRBJ2-1	TRBD1	TGTGCCAGCAGTTACAGGGGGAGCTCCTACAATGAGCAGTTCTTC	CASSYRGSSYNEQFF
NA	TRBV11-3	TRBJ2-1	TRBD1	TGTGCCAGCAGCAACCGGGACAGGGTCGGTGAGCAGTTCTTC	CASSNRDRVGEQFF
NA	TRBV5-1	TRBJ2-1	NA	TGCGCCAGCAGCTTAAATCCACAGAGGTGGGGAGGGCAGTTCTTC	CASSLNPQRWGGQFF